This TCR beta chain was identified in a study of TIL therapy for anti-PD-1-resistant metastatic lung cancer (dated by TCRdb to the early 2020s). Regarding the complete study: Tumors were collected before any PD-1/PD-L1 blockade, after which patients were given nivolumab, and patients who progressed were given lymphodepletion, an infusion of expanded TIL and IL-2. Across the cohort, whole-exome sequencing showed a median non-synonymous tumor mutation burden of approximately 1.5 mutations per megabase. A median age of 54 years (range about 35-85) and a median tumor PD-L1 proportion score of 6% were recorded among enrolled patients. Tumor and peripheral blood T cell receptor beta sequencing was used to track clonotypes across tumor, expanded TIL product and serial blood samples. The cohort was predominantly lung adenocarcinoma, with a few EGFR-mutant and two ALK-rearranged tumors, and half of patients were current or former smokers. The study at large found these results: Clonotypes from the infused TIL partially replaced the baseline peripheral repertoire and then declined over months, and persistence showed no apparent association with response. Because the cohort was highly selected, with more treatment-naive, never-smoker and oncogene-addicted patients than is typical, generalizability is limited. The study protocol defined all tumor marker inferences as exploratory.

TCR beta CDR3 regions were amplified from genomic DNA by bias-controlled multiplex PCR with the immunoSEQ v3 hsTCRB kit. The TCR libraries were sequenced on an Illumina NextSeq 500 to 1.5 million to 2 million read pairs for survey level or about 4.5-6 million read pairs for deep level. Regarding the original processing steps: V, D and J genes were assigned, non-productive sequences were removed, and clonality was reported by immunoSEQ Analyzer software. Repertoires were compared by productive Simpson clonality and by the Morisita overlap index of productive TRB rearrangements between infused TIL and blood. Absolute clonotype counts in blood were estimated as lymphocyte count times CD3+ fraction times the clone's productive frequency. Not all clones reach the TCRdb copy of this immuneACCESS table, which keeps in-frame sequences only. Checked studies attribute under half of the gap to unresolved V genes and leave the rest unexplained. That table is the source of V, J and clone size, and D and trimming were worked out from the DNA. This sample is represented by approximately 20,000 clones; 78% of them were singletons. The top ten clones comprise less than 8.5% of the sample.

Worth noting for this clone: Its antigen is unknown. No much larger clone is present one base from it, and per-base qualities are unavailable.

Spanning cysteine to phenylalanine, the CDR3 consists of 15 amino acids. Only the CDR3 portion is preserved as DNA: 45 bases, with reading frame beginning at the first base. V loses 2 bases at its end and J loses 6 bases; junction bases beyond the gene matches: 7. The germline V gene specifies KGHSH as CDR1 and LQKENI as CDR2. Reading the label with the study, this specimen's time point is: pre-treatment sample, taken before nivolumab and TIL therapy. Adults with stage 4 NSCLC were enrolled from October 2017 to early 2020 in a dual-center phase I trial. Samples were obtained from a single-arm, open-label phase I trial in which tumor-infiltrating lymphocyte therapy with nivolumab was evaluated in advanced non-small cell lung cancer. Blood mononuclear cells from EDTA tubes were isolated by Ficoll gradient, snap-frozen as pellets, and DNA was extracted with a Qiagen mini-prep kit.

This receptor chain uses TRBV18 and TRBJ1-5, with TRBD1 matching 7 junction bases. The source is a person between 30 and 79 years old with non-small cell lung cancer. The sample in question was blood, obtained at baseline. The DNA sequence is TGTGCCAGCTCACCAGAGATTGACAGGGCTCAGCCCCAGCATTTT. This translates into CASSPEIDRAQPQHF.